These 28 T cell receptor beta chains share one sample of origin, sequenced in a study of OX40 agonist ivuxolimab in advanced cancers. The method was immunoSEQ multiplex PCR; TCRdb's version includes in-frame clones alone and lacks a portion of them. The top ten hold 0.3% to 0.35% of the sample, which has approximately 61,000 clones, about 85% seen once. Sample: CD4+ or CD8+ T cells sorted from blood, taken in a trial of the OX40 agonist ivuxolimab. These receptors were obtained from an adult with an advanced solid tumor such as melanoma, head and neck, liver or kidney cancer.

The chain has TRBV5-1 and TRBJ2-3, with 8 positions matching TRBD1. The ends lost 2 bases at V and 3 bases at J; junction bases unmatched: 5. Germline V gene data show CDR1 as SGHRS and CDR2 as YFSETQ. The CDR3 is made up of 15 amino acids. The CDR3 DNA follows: TGCGCCAGCAGCTTTACAGGGGGTTGGACAGATACGCAGTATTTT. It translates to CASSFTGGWTDTQYF.

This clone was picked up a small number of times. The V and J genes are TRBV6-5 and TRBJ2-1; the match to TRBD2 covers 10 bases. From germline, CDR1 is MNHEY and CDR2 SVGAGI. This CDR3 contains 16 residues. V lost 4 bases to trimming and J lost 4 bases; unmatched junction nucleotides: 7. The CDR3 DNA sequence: TGTGCCAGCAGTTCCTTAGCGGGGGGCCGGTACAATGAGCAGTTCTTC. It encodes CASSSLAGGRYNEQFF.

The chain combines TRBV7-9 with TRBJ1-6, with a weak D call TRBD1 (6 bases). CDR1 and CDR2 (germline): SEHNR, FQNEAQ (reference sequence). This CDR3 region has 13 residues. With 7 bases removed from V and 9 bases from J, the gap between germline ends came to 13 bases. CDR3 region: CASTRQVSSPLHF. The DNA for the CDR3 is TGTGCCAGCACCCGACAGGTCTCTTCACCCCTCCACTTT.

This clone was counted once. CDR3 protein: CASSVVGEAKFNEQFF. In nucleotides, the CDR3 is TGTGCCAGCAGCGTAGTGGGGGAGGCCAAGTTCAATGAGCAGTTCTTC. The genes are TRBV9 and TRBJ2-1, with D maybe TRBD2 (6 bases). The CDR3 totals 16 residues. V was pared by 0 bases and J by 6 bases, with 16 bases between. Germline values: CDR1 SGDLS, CDR2 YYNGEE.

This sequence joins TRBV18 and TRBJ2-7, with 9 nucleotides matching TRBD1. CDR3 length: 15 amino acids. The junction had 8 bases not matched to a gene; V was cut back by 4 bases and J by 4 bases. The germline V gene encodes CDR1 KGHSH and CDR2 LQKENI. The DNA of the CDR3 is TGTGCCAGCTCACTAACACAGGGGGCTGGGTACGAGCAGTACTTC. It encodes CASSLTQGAGYEQYF.

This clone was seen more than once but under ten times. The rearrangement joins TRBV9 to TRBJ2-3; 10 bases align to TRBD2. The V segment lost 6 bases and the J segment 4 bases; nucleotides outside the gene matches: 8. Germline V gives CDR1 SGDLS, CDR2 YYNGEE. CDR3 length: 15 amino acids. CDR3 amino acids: CASKSGGALSDTQYF. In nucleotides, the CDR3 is TGTGCCAGCAAGAGCGGGGGGGCACTGTCAGATACGCAGTATTTT.

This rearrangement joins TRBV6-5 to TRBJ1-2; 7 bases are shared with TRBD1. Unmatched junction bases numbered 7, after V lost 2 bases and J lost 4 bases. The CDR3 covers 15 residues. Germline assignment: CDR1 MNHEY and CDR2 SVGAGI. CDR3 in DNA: TGTGCCAGCAGTTACAAGGGGGCGGCTGGCTATGGCTACACCTTC. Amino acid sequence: CASSYKGAAGYGYTF.

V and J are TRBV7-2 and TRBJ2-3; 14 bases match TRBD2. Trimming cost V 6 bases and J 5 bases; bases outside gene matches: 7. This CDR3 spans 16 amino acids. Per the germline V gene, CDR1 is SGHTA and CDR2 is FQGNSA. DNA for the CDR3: TGTGCCAGCAGTTCTCGACTAGCGGGGGGGCGAGATACGCAGTATTTT. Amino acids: CASSSRLAGGRDTQYF. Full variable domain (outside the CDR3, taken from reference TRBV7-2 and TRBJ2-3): GAGVSQSPSNKVTEKGKDVELRCDPISGHTALYWYRQSLGQGLEFLIYFQGNSAPDKSGLPSDRFSAERTGGSVSTLTIQRTQQEDSAVYLCASSSRLAGGRDTQYFGPGTRLTVL.

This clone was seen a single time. CDR3 bases: TGTGCCATCAGTGAGTCCACTGTCATCTCTGGAAACACCATATATTTT. Encoded protein: CAISESTVISGNTIYF. This rearrangement joins TRBV10-3 to TRBJ1-3; D is uncertain. CDR1 and CDR2 from the germline V gene are ENHRY and SYGVKD. Trimming cost V 0 bases and J 0 bases, with 9 bases left between them. The CDR3 contains 16 residues.

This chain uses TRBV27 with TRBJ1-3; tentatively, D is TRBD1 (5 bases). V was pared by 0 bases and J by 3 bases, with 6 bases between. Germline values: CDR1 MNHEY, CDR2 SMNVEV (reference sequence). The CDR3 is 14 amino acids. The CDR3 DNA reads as TGTGCCAGCAGTTTATCGGGGCGTGGAAACACCATATATTTT. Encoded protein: CASSLSGRGNTIYF.

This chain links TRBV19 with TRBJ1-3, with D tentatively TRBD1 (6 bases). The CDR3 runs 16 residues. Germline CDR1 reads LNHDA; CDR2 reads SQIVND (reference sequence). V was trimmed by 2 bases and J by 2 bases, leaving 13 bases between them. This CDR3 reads CASSINWQGTGNTIYF. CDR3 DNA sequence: TGTGCCAGTAGTATAAACTGGCAGGGGACTGGAAACACCATATATTTT. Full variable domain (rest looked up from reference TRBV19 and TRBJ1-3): DGGITQSPKYLFRKEGQNVTLSCEQNLNHDAMYWYRQDPGQGLRLIYYSQIVNDFQKGDIAEGYSVSREKKESFPLTVTSAQKNPTAFYLCASSINWQGTGNTIYFGEGSWLTVV.

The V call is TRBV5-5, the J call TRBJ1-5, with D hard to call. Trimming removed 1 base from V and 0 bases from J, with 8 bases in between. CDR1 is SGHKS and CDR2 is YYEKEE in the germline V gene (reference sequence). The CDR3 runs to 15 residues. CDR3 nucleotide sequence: TGTGCCAGCAGCTTGAAAGGTCATAGCAATCAGCCCCAGCATTTT. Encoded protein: CASSLKGHSNQPQHF.

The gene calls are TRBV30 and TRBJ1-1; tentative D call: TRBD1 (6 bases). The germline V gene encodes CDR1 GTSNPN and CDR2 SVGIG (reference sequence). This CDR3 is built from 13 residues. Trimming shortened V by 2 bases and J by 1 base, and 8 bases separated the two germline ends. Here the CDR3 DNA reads TGTGCCTGGAGTAGGGACACGAACACTGAAGCTTTCTTT. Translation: CAWSRDTNTEAFF.

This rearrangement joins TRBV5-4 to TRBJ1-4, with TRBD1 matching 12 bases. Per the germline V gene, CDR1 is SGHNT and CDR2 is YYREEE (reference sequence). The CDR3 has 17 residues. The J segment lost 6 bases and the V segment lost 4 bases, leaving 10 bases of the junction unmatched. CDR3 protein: CASSGGDRGLNHEKLFF. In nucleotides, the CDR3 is TGTGCCAGCAGCGGAGGGGACAGGGGGCTTAATCATGAAAAACTGTTTTTT.

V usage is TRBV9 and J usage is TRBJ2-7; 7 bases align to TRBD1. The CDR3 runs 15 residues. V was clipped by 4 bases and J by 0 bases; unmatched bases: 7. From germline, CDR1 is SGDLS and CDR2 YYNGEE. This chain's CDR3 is CASSTRDSFSYEQYF. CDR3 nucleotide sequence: TGTGCCAGCAGCACTCGGGACAGCTTCTCCTACGAGCAGTACTTC.

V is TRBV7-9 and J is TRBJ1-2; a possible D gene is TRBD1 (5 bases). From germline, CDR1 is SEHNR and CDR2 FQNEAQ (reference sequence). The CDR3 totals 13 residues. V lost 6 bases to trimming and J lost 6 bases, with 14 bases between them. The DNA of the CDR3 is TGTGCCAGCAGTTTTTCAGGGATAGATGGCTACACCTTC. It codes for CASSFSGIDGYTF.

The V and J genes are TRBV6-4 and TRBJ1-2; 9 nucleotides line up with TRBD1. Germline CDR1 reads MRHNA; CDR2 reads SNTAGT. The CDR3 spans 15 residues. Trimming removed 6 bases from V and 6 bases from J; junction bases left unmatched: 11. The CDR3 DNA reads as TGTGCCAGCAGACCCTTAACAGGGGGCGTAGATGGCTACACCTTC. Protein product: CASRPLTGGVDGYTF.

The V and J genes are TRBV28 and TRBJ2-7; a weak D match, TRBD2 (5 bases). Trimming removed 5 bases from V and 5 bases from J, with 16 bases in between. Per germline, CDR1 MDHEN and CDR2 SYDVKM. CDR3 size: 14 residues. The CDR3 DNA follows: TGTGCCAGCAGTCACCCGGGATTTAAGCACGAGCAGTACTTC. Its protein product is CASSHPGFKHEQYF.

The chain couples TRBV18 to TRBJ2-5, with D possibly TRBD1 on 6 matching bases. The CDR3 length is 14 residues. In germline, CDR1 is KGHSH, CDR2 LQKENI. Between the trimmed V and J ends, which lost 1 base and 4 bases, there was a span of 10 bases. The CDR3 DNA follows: TGTGCCAGCTCACCACTCGGCAGGGGAGAGACCCAGTACTTC. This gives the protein CASSPLGRGETQYF.

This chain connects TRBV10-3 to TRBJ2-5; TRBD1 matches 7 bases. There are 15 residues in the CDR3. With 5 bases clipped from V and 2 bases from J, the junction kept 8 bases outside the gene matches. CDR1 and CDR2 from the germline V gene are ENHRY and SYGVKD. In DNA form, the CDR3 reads TGTGCCATCAGTCCACAGGGGCTGGGGCAAGAGACCCAGTACTTC. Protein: CAISPQGLGQETQYF.

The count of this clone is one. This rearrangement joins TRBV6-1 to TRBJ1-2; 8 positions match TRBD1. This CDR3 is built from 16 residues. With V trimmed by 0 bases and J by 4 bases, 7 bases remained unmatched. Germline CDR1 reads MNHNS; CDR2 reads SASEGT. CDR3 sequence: CASSEALYGTGYGYTF. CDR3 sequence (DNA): TGTGCCAGCAGTGAAGCTCTCTATGGGACAGGCTATGGCTACACCTTC.

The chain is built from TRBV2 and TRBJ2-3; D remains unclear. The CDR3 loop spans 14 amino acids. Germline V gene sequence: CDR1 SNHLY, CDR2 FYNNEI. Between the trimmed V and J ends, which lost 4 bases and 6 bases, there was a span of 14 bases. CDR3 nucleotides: TGTGCCAGCAGTGTTGGGCCGCTTACCGATACGCAGTATTTT. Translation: CASSVGPLTDTQYF.

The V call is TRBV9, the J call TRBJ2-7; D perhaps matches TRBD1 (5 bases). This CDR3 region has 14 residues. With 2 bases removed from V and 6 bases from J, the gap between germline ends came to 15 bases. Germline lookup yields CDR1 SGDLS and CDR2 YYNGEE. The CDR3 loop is CASSVGSGPGEQYF. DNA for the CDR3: TGTGCCAGCAGCGTCGGGTCAGGGCCCGGCGAGCAGTACTTC. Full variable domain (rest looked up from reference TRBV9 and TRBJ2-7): DSGVTQTPKHLITATGQRVTLRCSPRSGDLSVYWYQQSLDQGLQFLIQYYNGEERAKGNILERFSAQQFPDLHSELNLSSLELGDSALYFCASSVGSGPGEQYFGPGTRLTVT.

CDR3 nucleotide sequence: TGTGCCAGCAGCTTAGCCGGGGCCCACACAGATACGCAGTATTTT. Its protein product is CASSLAGAHTDTQYF. The rearrangement links TRBV7-8 to TRBJ2-3; D possibly uses TRBD1 or TRBD2 (5 bases each). Germline assignment: CDR1 SGHVS and CDR2 FQNEAQ. V lost 0 bases and J 2 bases, leaving 9 bases between the germline ends. CDR3 length equals 15 residues.

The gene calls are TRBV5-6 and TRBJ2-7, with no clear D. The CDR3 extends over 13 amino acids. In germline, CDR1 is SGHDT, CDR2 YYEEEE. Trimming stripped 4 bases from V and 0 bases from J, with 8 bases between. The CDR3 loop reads CASSPKPSYEQYF. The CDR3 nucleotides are TGTGCCAGCAGCCCAAAACCCTCCTACGAGCAGTACTTC.

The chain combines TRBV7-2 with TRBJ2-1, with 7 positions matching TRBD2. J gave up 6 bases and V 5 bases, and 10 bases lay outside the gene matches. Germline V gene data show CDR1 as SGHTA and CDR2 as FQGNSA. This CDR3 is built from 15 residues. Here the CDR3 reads CASSERSGTINEQFF. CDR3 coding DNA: TGTGCCAGCAGCGAAAGGAGCGGGACGATCAATGAGCAGTTCTTC.

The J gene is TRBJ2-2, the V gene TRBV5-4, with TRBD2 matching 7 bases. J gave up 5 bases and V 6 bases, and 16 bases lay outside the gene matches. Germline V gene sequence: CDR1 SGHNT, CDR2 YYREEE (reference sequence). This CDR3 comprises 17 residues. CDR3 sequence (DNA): TGTGCCAGCACCGTAGCCCGGGGAGGGAAAATAACCGGGGAGCTGTTTTTT. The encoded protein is CASTVARGGKITGELFF.

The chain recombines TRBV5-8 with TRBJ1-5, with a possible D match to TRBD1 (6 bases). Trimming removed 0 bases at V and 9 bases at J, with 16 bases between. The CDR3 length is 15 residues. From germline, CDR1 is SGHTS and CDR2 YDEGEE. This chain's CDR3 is CASSLVQGTPGPQHF. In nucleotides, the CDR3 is TGTGCCAGCAGCTTGGTACAGGGTACTCCAGGGCCCCAGCATTTT.